The entry that follows covers one T cell receptor beta chain sequence. This specimen belongs to a study of blood T cell repertoires in COVID-19. The wider study: Spain, Italy and the United States supplied samples that represented acute and convalescent COVID-19. PBMCs, B-cell-depleted T cells, or T cells provided the cDNA or gDNA that made up the material.

V lost 2 bases and J lost 3; bases outside the gene matches: 4. Germline assignment: CDR1 GTSNPN and CDR2 SVGIG (reference sequence). The CDR3 extends over 14 amino acids. In the original processing: Using reference gene primer amplification, nucleated cell counts were estimated. Assay used: immunoSEQ multiplex PCR; TCRdb lists only in-frame clones, some missing. That table supplies the V and J calls and clone size; D and trimming were determined from the DNA. Seen here are around 64,000 clones, roughly 84% observed once, and the top ten hold approximately 10%. V is TRBV30 and J is TRBJ2-3; TRBD1 matches at 8 bases. This receptor was taken from a woman between 18 and 30 years old with acute or convalescent COVID-19. The sample consisted of peripheral blood. The CDR3 is CAWSKRQGTDTQYF. CDR3 nucleotides: TGTGCCTGGAGTAAAAGACAGGGGACAGATACGCAGTATTTT. The variable domain in full, with the rest retrieved from reference TRBV30 and TRBJ2-3, is SQTIHQWPATLVQPVGSPLSLECTVEGTSNPNLYWYRQAAGRGLQLLFYSVGIGQISSEVPQNLSASRPQDRQFILSSKKLLLSDSGFYLCAWSKRQGTDTQYFGPGTRLTVL.